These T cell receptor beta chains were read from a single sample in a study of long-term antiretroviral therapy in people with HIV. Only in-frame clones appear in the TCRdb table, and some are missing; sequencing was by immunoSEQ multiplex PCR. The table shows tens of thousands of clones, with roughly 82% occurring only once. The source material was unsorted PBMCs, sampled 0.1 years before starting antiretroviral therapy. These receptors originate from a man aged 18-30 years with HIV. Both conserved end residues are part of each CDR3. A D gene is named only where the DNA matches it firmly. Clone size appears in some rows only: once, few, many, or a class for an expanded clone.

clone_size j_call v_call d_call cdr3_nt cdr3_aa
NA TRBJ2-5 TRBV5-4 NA TGTGCCAGCAGCACCGGGAATCTTTTTCAAGAGACCCAGTACTTC CASSTGNLFQETQYF
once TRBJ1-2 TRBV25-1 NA TGTGCCAGCAGTGAAGGCAGCTATGGCTACACCTTC CASSEGSYGYTF
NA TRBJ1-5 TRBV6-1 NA TGTGCCAGCCGACAGGCCAATCAGCCCCAGCATTTT CASRQANQPQHF
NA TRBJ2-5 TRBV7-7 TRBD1 TGTGCTAGCAGCTTATACCCCTCAGGGGGATTCCAAGAGACCCAGTACTTC CASSLYPSGGFQETQYF
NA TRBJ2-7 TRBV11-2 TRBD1 TGTGCCAGCAGCCTCGGACAGGGCGATTACGAGCAGTACTTC CASSLGQGDYEQYF
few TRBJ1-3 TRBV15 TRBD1 TGTGCCACCAGCAACGACAGGGGTTCAGGAAACACCATATATTTT CATSNDRGSGNTIYF
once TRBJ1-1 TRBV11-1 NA TGTGCCAGCAGCCCGCTGCTCGAGAACACTGAAGCTTTCTTT CASSPLLENTEAFF
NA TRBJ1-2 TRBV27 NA TGTGCCAGCAGTTTTCTGGCAGGCTCCGCGAGGGGCTACACCTTC CASSFLAGSARGYTF
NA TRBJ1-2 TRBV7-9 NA TGTGCCAGCAGCTTAGGGCAGAACTATGGCTACACCTTC CASSLGQNYGYTF
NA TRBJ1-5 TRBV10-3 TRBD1 TGTGCCATCAGTGAGAGGCGGACAGGGTATAGCAATCAGCCCCAGCATTTT CAISERRTGYSNQPQHF
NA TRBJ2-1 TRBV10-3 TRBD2 TGTGCCATCAGCTCCCGGGACGCACCGCGACTAGCGGGAGGTGATGAGCAGTTCTTC CAISSRDAPRLAGGDEQFF
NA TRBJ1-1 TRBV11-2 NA TGTGCCAGCAGCATCCGGTCTGGGAACACTGAAGCTTTCTTT CASSIRSGNTEAFF
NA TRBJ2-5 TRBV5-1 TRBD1 TGCGCCAGCAGCCATGATTTAGGACAGGGGCGGCTTGATGAGACCCAGTACTTC CASSHDLGQGRLDETQYF
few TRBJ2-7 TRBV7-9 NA TGTGCCAGCGTCCCTTCCGGAGCTGCCTACGGGCAGTACTTC CASVPSGAAYGQYF
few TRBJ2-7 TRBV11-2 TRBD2 TGTGCCAGCAGCTTCGGACTAGCGGGGGGCTACGAGCAGTACTTC CASSFGLAGGYEQYF
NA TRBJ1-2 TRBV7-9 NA TGTGCCAGCAGGGAATCCGGAGCTAACTATGGCTACACCTTC CASRESGANYGYTF
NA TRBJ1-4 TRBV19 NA TGTGCCAGTAGTATCGGGGTACGGACCCTAGGTGAAAAACTGTTTTTT CASSIGVRTLGEKLFF
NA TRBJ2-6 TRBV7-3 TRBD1 TGTGCCAGCAGCCCCCCGACAGGGGCTAGCTCTGGGGCCAACGTCCTGACTTTC CASSPPTGASSGANVLTF
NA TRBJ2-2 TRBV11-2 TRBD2 TGTGCCAGCAGCTCGATAGCGGGGGCACCCACCGGGGAGCTGTTTTTT CASSSIAGAPTGELFF
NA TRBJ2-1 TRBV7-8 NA TGTGCCAGCAGCTTAGTCGCGGAGAGTCCTTACAATGAGCAGTTCTTC CASSLVAESPYNEQFF
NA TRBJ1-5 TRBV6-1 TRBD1 TGTGCCAGCAGTGCACCGGGACAGGGGGGCTCAAATCAGCCCCAGCATTTT CASSAPGQGGSNQPQHF
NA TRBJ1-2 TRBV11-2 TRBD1 TGTGCCAGCAGCTTAGGTGACAGGGAGGGCTATGGCTACACCTTC CASSLGDREGYGYTF
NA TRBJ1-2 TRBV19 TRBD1 TGTGCCAGTAGTATAGTCTGGGACAGGGAGGGTAGAGGCTACACCTTC CASSIVWDREGRGYTF
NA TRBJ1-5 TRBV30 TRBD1 TGTGCCTGTGCCGGGACAGCGATCAATCAGCCCCAGCATTTT CACAGTAINQPQHF
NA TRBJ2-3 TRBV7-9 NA TGTGCCAGCAACCTTGGTACAGATACGCAGTATTTT CASNLGTDTQYF
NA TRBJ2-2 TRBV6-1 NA TGTGCCAGCAGACCACCGAACACCGGGGAGCTGTTTTTT CASRPPNTGELFF